Detailed here is one TCR beta chain. This sample was included in a study of blood T cell repertoires in COVID-19. The overall study: The study drew acute and convalescent COVID-19 samples from the United States, Italy and Spain.

The germline V gene encodes CDR1 SQVTM and CDR2 ANQGSEA. V dropped 6 bases and J dropped 4; count of bases not matched to a gene: 15. The CDR3 length is 15 residues. Here immunoSEQ multiplex PCR was the method, and the copy in TCRdb shows in-frame clones only, minus some. The sample has some 110,000 clones, roughly 79% seen once. This sequence joins TRBV29-1 and TRBJ2-7, with TRBD1 matching over 7 bases. Sequencing input: peripheral blood. This sequence was found in a woman in her 70s with acute or convalescent COVID-19. As DNA, the CDR3 is TGCAGCGTGACGACCCCAGGGGGTCACCAGTACGAGCAGTACTTC. Translated: CSVTTPGGHQYEQYF.